The 27 T cell receptor beta chains listed next were all sequenced from one sample in a study of shared clonotypes between healthy human individuals. Naivety among CD8 cells was defined by CD45RO negativity and positive CCR7 selection, thereby excluding terminally differentiated effector memory CD45RA+ cells. Here immunoSEQ multiplex PCR was the method, and the copy in TCRdb shows in-frame clones only, minus some. The repertoire holds under 2,000,000 clones, with approximately 94% as singletons. Sequencing was performed on naive CD8+ T cells sorted from blood. The receptor set was obtained from a man aged 18 to 30 in good health.

This chain's CDR3 is CASSFWTANTEAFF. The CDR3 DNA follows: TGTGCCAGTAGTTTTTGGACGGCAAACACTGAAGCTTTCTTT. The chain carries TRBV19 and TRBJ1-1, with D uncertain. Germline loops: CDR1 LNHDA, CDR2 SQIVND (reference sequence). V lost 5 bases and J lost 2, with 12 bases in between. The CDR3 sequence is 14 residues long.

The chain uses TRBV4-1 and TRBJ1-4, with a weak D call TRBD1 (5 bases). The germline V and J ends were trimmed by 0 bases and 3 bases, with 14 bases remaining between them. The length of the CDR3 is 17 residues. Per germline, CDR1 MGHRA and CDR2 YSYEKL. CDR3 loop: CASSQEGLGGANEKLFF. The CDR3 DNA sequence: TGCGCCAGCAGCCAAGAAGGTCTGGGGGGGGCTAATGAAAAACTGTTTTTT.

Worth noting for this clone: Additional DNA sequences in this sample encode the identical CDR3. This chain connects TRBV9 to TRBJ1-4; 9 nucleotides line up with TRBD1. Trimming at V came to 4 bases and at J to 4 bases, leaving 5 bases not matched to a gene. Germline V gene sequence: CDR1 SGDLS, CDR2 YYNGEE. This CDR3 spans 15 amino acids. The CDR3 here is CASSPRDRDNEKLFF. The CDR3 DNA is TGTGCCAGCAGCCCCCGGGACAGGGATAATGAAAAACTGTTTTTT.

V usage is TRBV9 and J usage is TRBJ2-7; TRBD1 might be the D (6 bases). CDR1 is SGDLS, CDR2 YYNGEE, per germline. V was shortened by 4 bases and J by 0 bases, with 17 bases between the two germline ends. The CDR3 is 16 residues long. CDR3 bases: TGTGCCAGCAGCCCCCACAGGGAACTGATCTCCTACGAGCAGTACTTC. It yields the protein CASSPHRELISYEQYF.

The chain carries TRBV7-9 and TRBJ2-7, with a possible D match to TRBD1 (6 bases). This CDR3 is 15 amino acids long. Per the germline V gene, CDR1 is SEHNR and CDR2 is FQNEAQ (reference sequence). V shed 5 bases and J shed 4 bases, with 18 bases lying between them. The CDR3 coding sequence is TGTGCCAGCAGCGCCCCAGGGGACCCCTGGTACGAGCAGTACTTC. Residues: CASSAPGDPWYEQYF.

The J gene is TRBJ2-7, the V gene TRBV6-1, with 9 bases that match TRBD2. Germline V gives CDR1 MNHNS, CDR2 SASEGT. The CDR3 extends over 16 amino acids. V was clipped by 4 bases and J by 0 bases; unmatched bases: 7. CDR3 in amino acids: CASSGPRGGASYEQYF. Here the CDR3 DNA reads TGTGCCAGCAGTGGCCCACGCGGGGGGGCCTCCTACGAGCAGTACTTC.

This rearrangement joins TRBV7-2 to TRBJ2-3; TRBD2 aligns across 14 bases. The CDR3 has 17 residues. V was pared by 5 bases and J by 3 bases, with 7 bases of the junction left unmatched. Germline lookup yields CDR1 SGHTA and CDR2 FQGNSA. The CDR3: CASSKGLAGVWTDTQYF. The CDR3 DNA reads as TGTGCCAGCAGCAAGGGACTAGCGGGAGTCTGGACAGATACGCAGTATTTT. Variable domain in full (rest from reference TRBV7-2 and TRBJ2-3): GAGVSQSPSNKVTEKGKDVELRCDPISGHTALYWYRQSLGQGLEFLIYFQGNSAPDKSGLPSDRFSAERTGGSVSTLTIQRTQQEDSAVYLCASSKGLAGVWTDTQYFGPGTRLTVL.

The chain uses TRBV30 and TRBJ1-2; no firm D call. V lost 4 bases, J lost 4 bases, and 13 bases lay in between. The germline V gene has CDR1 GTSNPN and CDR2 SVGIG (reference sequence). CDR3 size: 13 residues. Here the CDR3 reads CAWTHLLSYGYTF. The CDR3, as DNA: TGTGCCTGGACCCACCTCTTGAGCTATGGCTACACCTTC.

This chain links TRBV27 with TRBJ2-7, with D possibly called TRBD1 or TRBD2 (6 bases each). The germline CDR1 and CDR2 sequences are MNHEY and SMNVEV (reference sequence). Trimming stripped 5 bases from V and 3 bases from J, with 23 bases between. The CDR3 is 17 amino acids. CDR3 protein: CASSLTRRGDLDYEQYF. CDR3 nucleotide sequence: TGTGCCAGCAGTCTCACCCGAAGGGGGGATCTCGACTACGAGCAGTACTTC.

The CDR3 loop reads CSVERGEGYTF. Written as DNA, the CDR3 is TGCAGCGTTGAAAGAGGGGAAGGCTACACCTTC. The gene calls are TRBV29-1 and TRBJ1-2; D perhaps matches TRBD1 (5 bases). V was cut by 2 bases and J by 8 bases, with 9 bases left in between. The CDR3 sequence is 11 residues long. CDR1 is SQVTM, CDR2 ANQGSEA, per germline.

The V gene is TRBV7-2, the J gene TRBJ1-5, with TRBD1 as a possible D gene (5 bases). The germline V and J ends were trimmed by 1 base and 5 bases, with 12 bases remaining between them. This CDR3 region has 15 residues. Germline-derived CDR1 and CDR2 are SGHTA and FQGNSA. CDR3 in amino acids: CASSLDGGVYQPQHF. In DNA, the CDR3 is TGTGCCAGCAGCTTAGACGGGGGAGTCTATCAGCCCCAGCATTTT.

V gene TRBV29-1 combines with J gene TRBJ2-7; D is possibly TRBD1 or TRBD2 (6 bases each). Germline V gene lookup returns CDR1 SQVTM and CDR2 ANQGSEA. With 7 bases removed from V and 5 bases from J, the gap between germline ends came to 9 bases. The CDR3 has 10 residues. CDR3 protein: CSAEGDEQYF. CDR3 DNA: TGCAGCGCGGAGGGGGACGAGCAGTACTTC.

CDR3 in amino acids: CAWSVTGGSLEYF. The DNA of the CDR3 is TGTGCCTGGAGTGTCACGGGAGGGTCCTTGGAGTATTTT. The chain links TRBV30 to TRBJ2-3, with 8 bases matching TRBD2. Trimming cost V 0 bases and J 13 bases; bases outside gene matches: 9. The CDR3 has 13 residues. Germline CDR1 GTSNPN, CDR2 SVGIG (reference sequence).

The chain recombines TRBV2 with TRBJ2-5; no reliable D call. The CDR3 has 12 residues. Germline V gene data show CDR1 as SNHLY and CDR2 as FYNNEI. Trimming removed 3 bases at V and 3 bases at J, with 5 bases between. The CDR3 nucleotides are TGTGCCAGCAGTGATTTTAAAGAGACCCAGTACTTC. This gives the protein CASSDFKETQYF. Looking up the rest from reference TRBV2 and TRBJ2-5 gives the full variable domain: EPEVTQTPSHQVTQMGQEVILRCVPISNHLYFYWYRQILGQKVEFLVSFYNNEISEKSEIFDDQFSVERPDGSNFTLKIRSTKLEDSAMYFCASSDFKETQYFGPGTRLLVL.

The V gene is TRBV6-5, the J gene TRBJ2-7, with TRBD1 identical over 11 bases. Germline loops: CDR1 MNHEY, CDR2 SVGAGI. Germline trimming cut 2 bases from V and 5 bases from J; bases unmatched to any gene: 5. The CDR3 runs 15 residues. In DNA, the CDR3 is TGTGCCAGCAGTTACGGTGGGACAGGGGGACACGAGCAGTACTTC. Translating gives CASSYGGTGGHEQYF.

The table lists this clone with a count of one. The V gene is TRBV10-3, the J gene TRBJ2-7; tentative D call: TRBD1 (6 bases). The CDR3 has 14 residues. The V gene's germline CDR1 is ENHRY and CDR2 SYGVKD. V was clipped by 3 bases and J by 5 bases, with 14 bases between them. CDR3 DNA sequence: TGTGCCATCAGTGATGGTGGCAGGGGAGACGAGCAGTACTTC. Translation gives CAISDGGRGDEQYF.

The chain is built from TRBV11-2 and TRBJ2-2; D may be TRBD1 (6 bases). Trimming stripped 4 bases from V and 7 bases from J, with 22 bases between. This CDR3 has 17 amino acids. The germline CDR1 and CDR2 sequences are SGHAT and FQNNGV. The CDR3 protein is CASSSRPGHKAGGELFF. CDR3 sequence (DNA): TGTGCCAGCAGCTCCCGCCCGGGACACAAGGCGGGCGGGGAGCTGTTTTTT.

The chain employs TRBV5-5 and TRBJ1-5; TRBD1 matches at 7 bases. Germline-derived CDR1 and CDR2 are SGHKS and YYEKEE (reference sequence). V was clipped by 0 bases and J by 4 bases; unmatched bases: 1. The CDR3 covers 14 residues. CDR3 DNA: TGTGCCAGCAGCTTGGAGACAGGGAATCAGCCCCAGCATTTT. It translates to CASSLETGNQPQHF.

The rearrangement joins TRBV11-2 to TRBJ1-3, with a possible D match to TRBD1 (6 bases). Trimming shortened V by 8 bases and J by 0 bases, and 17 bases separated the two germline ends. The CDR3 loop spans 16 amino acids. Germline values: CDR1 SGHAT, CDR2 FQNNGV. The CDR3 spells CASGTTGYLSGNTIYF. CDR3 DNA sequence: TGTGCCAGCGGAACGACAGGTTATCTCTCTGGAAACACCATATATTTT.

The chain employs TRBV7-8 and TRBJ2-1; TRBD1 matches at 9 bases. Trimming took 0 bases from V and 7 from J; bases not matched to a gene: 10. In germline, CDR1 is SGHVS, CDR2 FQNEAQ. The CDR3 has 17 residues. The CDR3 sequence: CASSLAQTGGRENEQFF. The CDR3 nucleotides are TGTGCCAGCAGCTTAGCGCAAACAGGGGGCCGAGAAAATGAGCAGTTCTTC.

The V and J genes are TRBV4-3 and TRBJ2-1; a weak D match, TRBD1 (6 bases). The CDR3 consists of 17 residues. Per germline, CDR1 LGHNA and CDR2 YSLEER. V lost 2 bases to trimming and J lost 0 bases, with 14 bases between them. The CDR3 protein is CASSQSGGQSSYNEQFF. The CDR3 bases are TGCGCCAGCAGCCAATCTGGGGGCCAGAGCTCCTACAATGAGCAGTTCTTC.

V usage is TRBV7-6 and J usage is TRBJ2-2; no clear D gene. V was cut by 4 bases and J by 5 bases, with 20 bases left in between. The CDR3 is 17 residues long. Germline values: CDR1 SGHVS, CDR2 FNYEAQ. Written as DNA, the CDR3 is TGTGCCAGCAGCTGGACCTCGGGCGCCGATGGGACCGGGGAGCTGTTTTTT. Its protein is CASSWTSGADGTGELFF.

About this clone itself: The sample contains more than one DNA sequence encoding this CDR3. The rearrangement links TRBV7-9 to TRBJ2-1; 10 bases fit TRBD2. The germline gives CDR1 SEHNR, CDR2 FQNEAQ (reference sequence). V gave up 1 base and J gave up 5 bases; unmatched junction bases: 2. The CDR3 is made up of 15 amino acids. The CDR3 protein is CASSLVLAGNNEQFF. As DNA, the CDR3 is TGTGCCAGCAGCTTAGTACTAGCGGGGAACAATGAGCAGTTCTTC.

The gene calls are TRBV27 and TRBJ2-7; D uncertain. CDR3 length equals 11 residues. V was pared by 3 bases and J by 6 bases, with 6 bases between. Germline-derived CDR1 and CDR2 are MNHEY and SMNVEV (reference sequence). Here the CDR3 reads CASSFWGEQYF. Here the CDR3 DNA reads TGTGCCAGCAGTTTTTGGGGCGAGCAGTACTTC.

The V gene is TRBV6-5, the J gene TRBJ2-5, with 8 bases matching TRBD2. The V and J ends lost 2 bases and 5 bases, in that order; junction bases with no gene match: 4. The germline CDR1 and CDR2 sequences are MNHEY and SVGAGI. This CDR3 is built from 14 residues. This chain's CDR3 is CASSYGASGETQYF. The CDR3 coding sequence is TGTGCCAGCAGTTACGGAGCTAGCGGGGAGACCCAGTACTTC.

The chain couples TRBV19 to TRBJ1-2, with 8 bases that match TRBD1. Trimming at V came to 1 base and at J to 8 bases, leaving 6 bases not matched to a gene. The CDR3 totals 14 residues. Germline V lookup: CDR1 LNHDA, CDR2 SQIVND (reference sequence). The CDR3 spells CASSIVAGGDGYTF. The DNA of the CDR3 is TGTGCCAGTAGTATAGTGGCAGGGGGCGACGGCTACACCTTC.

About this clone: In the same sample, other DNA sequences code for this CDR3. The rearrangement joins TRBV6-5 to TRBJ2-1; D is unclear. The CDR3 runs to 13 residues. V was pared by 6 bases and J by 0 bases, with 6 bases between. Germline CDR1 is MNHEY and CDR2 is SVGAGI. CDR3 loop: CASSLSSYNEQFF. The DNA of the CDR3 is TGTGCCAGCAGCCTAAGCTCCTACAATGAGCAGTTCTTC.